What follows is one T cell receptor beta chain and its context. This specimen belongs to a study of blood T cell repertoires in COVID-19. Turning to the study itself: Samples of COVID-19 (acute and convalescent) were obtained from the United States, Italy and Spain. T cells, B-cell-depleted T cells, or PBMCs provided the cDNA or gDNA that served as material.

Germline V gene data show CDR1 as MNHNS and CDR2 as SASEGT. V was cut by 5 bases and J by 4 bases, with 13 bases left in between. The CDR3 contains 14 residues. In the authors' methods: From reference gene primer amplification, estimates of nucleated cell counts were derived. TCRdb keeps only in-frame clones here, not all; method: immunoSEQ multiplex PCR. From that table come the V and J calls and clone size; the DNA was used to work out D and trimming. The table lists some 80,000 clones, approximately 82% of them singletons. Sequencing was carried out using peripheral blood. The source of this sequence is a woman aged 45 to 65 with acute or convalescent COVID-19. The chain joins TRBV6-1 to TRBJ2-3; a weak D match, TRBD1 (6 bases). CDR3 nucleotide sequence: TGTGCCAGCAGTACCAGGGGAGAGGCAGATACGCAGTATTTT. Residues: CASSTRGEADTQYF.